Listed here are 12 T cell receptor beta chains from one sample, sequenced in a study of T cells in tumors after PD-1 blockade. Assay: immunoSEQ multiplex PCR; the TCRdb copy retains only in-frame clones and omits some. The sample consists of over 5,000 clones, approximately 70% of them appearing once. This material consisted of tumor tissue, taken before anti-PD-1 treatment. The source is a human donor with basal cell carcinoma.

This clone occurred a few times. V and J are TRBV19 and TRBJ1-1, with D possibly matching TRBD1 (5 bases). The V end was cut by 6 bases, the J end by 3 bases, with 11 bases between. Germline-derived CDR1 and CDR2 are LNHDA and SQIVND (reference sequence). There are 13 residues in the CDR3. The CDR3 nucleotides are TGTGCCAGTAGAAGGGGAGGATACACTGAAGCTTTCTTT. Protein: CASRRGGYTEAFF.

The chain uses TRBV29-1 and TRBJ1-1; D remains ambiguous. The CDR3 runs to 11 residues. Germline CDR1 is SQVTM and CDR2 is ANQGSEA. V was cut by 2 bases and J by 3 bases, with 4 bases left in between. CDR3: CSVEKDTEAFF. DNA for the CDR3: TGCAGCGTTGAAAAAGACACTGAAGCTTTCTTT.

This chain connects TRBV27 to TRBJ2-1; D may be TRBD1 (5 bases). Germline V lookup: CDR1 MNHEY, CDR2 SMNVEV (reference sequence). There are 13 residues in the CDR3. The V and J ends lost 2 bases and 3 bases respectively, with 5 bases between them. The CDR3 region has the DNA TGTGCCAGCAGTTTAGACAGCTACAATGAGCAGTTCTTC. It codes for CASSLDSYNEQFF.

The chain employs TRBV12-3 or TRBV12-4 and TRBJ1-4; D is possibly TRBD1 (5 bases). The CDR3 is made up of 13 amino acids. Trimming removed 6 bases at V and 8 bases at J, with 13 bases between. CDR3 coding DNA: TGTGCCAGCAGCCTGGCAGGGACCGAAAAACTGTTTTTT. It specifies CASSLAGTEKLFF.

The J gene is TRBJ2-7, the V gene TRBV2, with no clear D. The germline CDR1 and CDR2 sequences are SNHLY and FYNNEI. V was cut by 8 bases and J by 1 base, with 6 bases left in between. CDR3 size: 11 residues. CDR3 coding DNA: TGTGCCAGCCGGTTGTCCTACGAGCAGTACTTC. Amino acid sequence: CASRLSYEQYF. The whole variable domain, remainder taken from reference TRBV2 and TRBJ2-7, is EPEVTQTPSHQVTQMGQEVILRCVPISNHLYFYWYRQILGQKVEFLVSFYNNEISEKSEIFDDQFSVERPDGSNFTLKIRSTKLEDSAMYFCASRLSYEQYFGPGTRLTVT.

The chain has TRBV5-6 and TRBJ1-4; D might be TRBD1 (6 bases). The CDR3 covers 13 residues. Germline CDR1 and CDR2: SGHDT and YYEEEE. Trimming took off 0 bases at V and 10 bases at J, with 10 bases between the two ends. The CDR3 sequence is CASSLAGEGKLFF. The CDR3 DNA sequence: TGTGCCAGCAGCTTGGCAGGGGAGGGAAAACTGTTTTTT.

The chain uses TRBV11-3 and TRBJ1-4; D is unclear. V lost 1 base and J 0 bases, leaving 9 bases between the germline ends. Germline loops: CDR1 SGHNT, CDR2 YENEEA. The CDR3 sequence is 16 residues long. The CDR3 bases are TGTGCCAGCAGCTTAGGGGTTCTGTCAACTAATGAAAAACTGTTTTTT. Translating it yields CASSLGVLSTNEKLFF.

There are a few counts of this clone. The J gene is TRBJ2-1, the V gene TRBV27; 9 bases agree with TRBD1. The CDR3 extends over 15 amino acids. Germline trimming cut 3 bases from V and 4 bases from J; bases unmatched to any gene: 4. CDR1 and CDR2 from the germline V gene are MNHEY and SMNVEV (reference sequence). CDR3 loop: CASSFGTGYYNEQFF. CDR3 bases: TGTGCCAGCAGTTTTGGGACAGGGTATTACAATGAGCAGTTCTTC.

The chain employs TRBV5-4 and TRBJ2-1; D perhaps matches TRBD1 (5 bases). This CDR3 comprises 15 residues. In germline, CDR1 is SGHNT, CDR2 YYREEE (reference sequence). V shed 3 bases and J shed 0 bases, with 10 bases lying between them. In DNA, the CDR3 is TGTGCCAGCAGCTCGACAGTTAGCTCCTACAATGAGCAGTTCTTC. Protein product: CASSSTVSSYNEQFF.

This chain connects TRBV2 to TRBJ2-1; possible D gene TRBD2, 5 bases. There are 13 residues in the CDR3. Trimming took 3 bases from V and 4 from J, leaving 7 bases between them. From germline, CDR1 is SNHLY and CDR2 FYNNEI. CDR3 sequence reads: CASSDRTYNEQFF. DNA for the CDR3: TGTGCCAGCAGTGACAGGACTTACAATGAGCAGTTCTTC.

In nucleotides, the CDR3 is TGTGCCTGGAGTGTACAGGGGATGTACGAGCAGTACTTC. Translation: CAWSVQGMYEQYF. This chain uses TRBV30 with TRBJ2-7, with TRBD1 matching over 7 bases. Germline trimming cut 0 bases from V and 4 bases from J; bases unmatched to any gene: 3. CDR1 and CDR2 from the germline V gene are GTSNPN and SVGIG (reference sequence). CDR3 length: 13 residues. Complete variable domain (other parts from reference TRBV30 and TRBJ2-7): SQTIHQWPATLVQPVGSPLSLECTVEGTSNPNLYWYRQAAGRGLQLLFYSVGIGQISSEVPQNLSASRPQDRQFILSSKKLLLSDSGFYLCAWSVQGMYEQYFGPGTRLTVT.

About this clone: One end of the junction is discordant with germline, which a read error may explain. This chain links TRBV5-1 with TRBJ1-6; 7 bases match TRBD1. Per the germline V gene, CDR1 is SGHRS and CDR2 is YFSETQ. The CDR3 spans 13 residues. The CDR3 sequence: CTSKTGTYSPLHF. The CDR3 region has the DNA TGCACCAGTAAGACAGGGACTTATTCACCCCTCCACTTT.